One TCR beta chain is described in this entry. Its antigen is unidentified. These data come from a study of cytomegalovirus exposure and HLA in healthy donors. Broader study findings: 164 TCR beta chains were listed as cytomegalovirus-associated. Three chains tied to CMV proved CMV antigen-specific in vitro. Reportedly, diagnosis of cytomegalovirus status by the classifier showed high specificity and sensitivity.

The CDR3 runs 15 residues. Trimming cost V 8 bases and J 0 bases; bases outside gene matches: 3. Germline V gives CDR1 KGHSH, CDR2 LQKENI. Generated by immunoSEQ multiplex PCR, the TCRdb table keeps only in-frame clones and is missing some. The sample has roughly 330,000 clones, around 87% seen once. The rearrangement uses TRBV18 and TRBJ2-3; TRBD2 matches at 12 bases. The sample consisted of PBMCs. This receptor was taken from a woman in her 30s in good health and CMV-seropositive. The DNA for the CDR3 is TGTGCCAGCCGGACTAGCGGGGTGAGCACAGATACGCAGTATTTT. Translating gives CASRTSGVSTDTQYF. Complete variable domain (other parts from reference TRBV18 and TRBJ2-3): NAGVMQNPRHLVRRRGQEARLRCSPMKGHSHVYWYRQLPEEGLKFMVYLQKENIIDESGMPKERFSAEFPKEGPSILRIQQVVRGDSAAYFCASRTSGVSTDTQYFGPGTRLTVL.